This TCR beta chain was profiled in a study of graft-versus-host responses after intestinal transplantation. About this clone: Its antigen remains unidentified.

Profiling relied on immunoSEQ multiplex PCR, and the TCRdb table lists in-frame clones only, not all of them. The sample carries 100,000 or so clones, roughly 91% recorded once. V shed 6 bases and J shed 7 bases, with 16 bases lying between them. Germline CDR1 reads SEHNR; CDR2 reads FQNEAQ (reference sequence). The CDR3 length is 13 residues. This receptor was identified in a human donor who was the organ donor for an intestinal transplant. The chain carries TRBV7-9 and TRBJ2-7; D is possibly TRBD2 (5 bases). This sample comprised unstimulated CD8+ T cells sorted from spleen or lymph node cells, obtained before transplant. The CDR3 sequence is CASSGVGSGEQYF. As DNA, the CDR3 is TGTGCCAGCAGTGGAGTTGGGTCGGGGGAGCAGTACTTC.